This TCR beta chain is from a study of Ad26.COV2.S vaccination and SARS-CoV-2 variants. Measured with immunoSEQ multiplex PCR; TCRdb has only the in-frame clones, and not every one. The repertoire holds hundreds of thousands of clones, approximately 92% seen once, with 2.5% in the top ten. The CDR3 is 13 amino acids. Trimming left V 5 bases short and J 2 bases short, with 10 bases between. Germline V gene sequence: CDR1 MNHEY, CDR2 SVGAGI. Treatment noted: around 19 received Ad26.COV2.S at low or high dose, single or two shots; roughly five received placebo; per-sample allocation not given. At day 63 after the first vaccine or placebo injection, samples were drawn.

The TCR originated in a person between 18 and 59 years old who received the Ad26.COV2.S COVID-19 vaccine or a placebo. The starting material was peripheral blood, obtained in a trial of Ad26.COV2.S vaccine versus placebo. This rearrangement joins TRBV6-5 to TRBJ2-7; no clear D gene. The CDR3 nucleotides are TGTGCCAGCAGTAACATAGTGGCCTACGAGCAGTACGTC. Translating gives CASSNIVAYEQYV.